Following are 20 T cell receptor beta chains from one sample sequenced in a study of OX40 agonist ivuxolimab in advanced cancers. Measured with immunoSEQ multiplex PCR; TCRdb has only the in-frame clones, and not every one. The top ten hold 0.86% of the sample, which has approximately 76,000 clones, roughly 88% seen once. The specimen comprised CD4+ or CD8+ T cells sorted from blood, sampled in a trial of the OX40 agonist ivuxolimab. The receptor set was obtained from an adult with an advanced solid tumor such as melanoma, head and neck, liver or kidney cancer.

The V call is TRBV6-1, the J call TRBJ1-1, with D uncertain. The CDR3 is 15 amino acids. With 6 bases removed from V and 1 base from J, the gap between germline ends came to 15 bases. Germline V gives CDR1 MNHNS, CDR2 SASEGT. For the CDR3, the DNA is TGTGCCAGCAGACCAGCCAGCTTCGGGAACACTGAAGCTTTCTTT. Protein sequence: CASRPASFGNTEAFF.

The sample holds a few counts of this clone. CDR3 bases: TGTGCCAGCACCCCGGACCCGGGGAGGTCCTACGAGCAGTACTTC. Amino acids: CASTPDPGRSYEQYF. V usage is TRBV6-1 and J usage is TRBJ2-7; D possibly corresponds to TRBD2 (6 bases). In germline, CDR1 is MNHNS, CDR2 SASEGT. The CDR3 runs to 15 residues. V lost 7 bases, J lost 1 base, and 17 bases lay in between.

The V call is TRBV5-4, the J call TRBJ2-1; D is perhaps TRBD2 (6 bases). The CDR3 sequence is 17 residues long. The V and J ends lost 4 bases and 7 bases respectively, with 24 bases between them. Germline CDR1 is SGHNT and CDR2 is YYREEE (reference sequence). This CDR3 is CASSVSITGVNANEQFF. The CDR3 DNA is TGTGCCAGCAGCGTCTCTATAACGGGAGTTAACGCGAATGAGCAGTTCTTC.

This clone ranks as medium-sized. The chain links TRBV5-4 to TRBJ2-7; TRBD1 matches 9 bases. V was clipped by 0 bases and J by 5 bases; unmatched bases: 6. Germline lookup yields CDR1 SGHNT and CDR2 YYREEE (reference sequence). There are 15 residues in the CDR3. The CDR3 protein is CASSLGGQGRNEQYF. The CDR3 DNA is TGTGCCAGCAGCTTGGGGGGACAGGGCAGGAACGAGCAGTACTTC.

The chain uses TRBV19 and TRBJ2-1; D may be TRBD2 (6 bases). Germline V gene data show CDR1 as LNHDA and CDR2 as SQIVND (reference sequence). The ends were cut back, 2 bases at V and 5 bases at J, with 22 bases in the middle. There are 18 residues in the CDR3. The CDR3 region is CASSISWVEREFNNEQFF. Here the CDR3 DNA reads TGTGCCAGTAGTATATCGTGGGTTGAACGGGAGTTTAACAATGAGCAGTTCTTC.

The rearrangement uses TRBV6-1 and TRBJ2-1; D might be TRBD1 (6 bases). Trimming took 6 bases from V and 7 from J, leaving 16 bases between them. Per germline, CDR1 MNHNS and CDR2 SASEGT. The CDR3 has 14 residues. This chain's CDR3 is CASSAQGSGNEQFF. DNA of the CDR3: TGTGCCAGCAGCGCTCAGGGGTCAGGGAATGAGCAGTTCTTC.

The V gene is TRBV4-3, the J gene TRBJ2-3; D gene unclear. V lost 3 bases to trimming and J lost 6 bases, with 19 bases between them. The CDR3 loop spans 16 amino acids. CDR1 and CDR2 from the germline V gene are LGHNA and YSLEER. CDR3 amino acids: CASSQGVETKGDTQYF. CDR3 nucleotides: TGCGCCAGCAGCCAGGGCGTCGAAACTAAAGGCGATACGCAGTATTTT.

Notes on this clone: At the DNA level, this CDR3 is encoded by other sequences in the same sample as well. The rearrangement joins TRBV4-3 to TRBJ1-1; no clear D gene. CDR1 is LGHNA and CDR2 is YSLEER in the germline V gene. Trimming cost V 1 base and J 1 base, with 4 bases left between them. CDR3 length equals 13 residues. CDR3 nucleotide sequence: TGCGCCAGCAGCCAAGGACAGAACACTGAAGCTTTCTTT. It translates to CASSQGQNTEAFF.

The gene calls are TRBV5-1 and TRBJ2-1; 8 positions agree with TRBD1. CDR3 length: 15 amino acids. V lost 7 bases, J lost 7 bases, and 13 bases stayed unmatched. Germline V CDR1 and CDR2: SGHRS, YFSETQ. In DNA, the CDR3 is TGCGCCAGCTACCCCACCGACAGGGGCCGGAATGAGCAGTTCTTC. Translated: CASYPTDRGRNEQFF.

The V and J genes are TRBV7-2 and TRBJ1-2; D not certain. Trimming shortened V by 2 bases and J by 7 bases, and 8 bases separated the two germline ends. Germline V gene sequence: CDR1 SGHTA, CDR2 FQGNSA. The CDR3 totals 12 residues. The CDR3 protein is CASSLYLGGYTF. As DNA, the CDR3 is TGTGCCAGCAGCTTATATTTGGGTGGCTACACCTTC.

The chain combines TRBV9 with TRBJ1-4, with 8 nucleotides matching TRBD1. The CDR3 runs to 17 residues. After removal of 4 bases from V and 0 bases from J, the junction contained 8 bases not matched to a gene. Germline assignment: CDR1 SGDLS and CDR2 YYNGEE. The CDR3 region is CASSSGTGAATNEKLFF. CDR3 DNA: TGTGCCAGCAGCTCAGGGACAGGTGCCGCAACTAATGAAAAACTGTTTTTT.

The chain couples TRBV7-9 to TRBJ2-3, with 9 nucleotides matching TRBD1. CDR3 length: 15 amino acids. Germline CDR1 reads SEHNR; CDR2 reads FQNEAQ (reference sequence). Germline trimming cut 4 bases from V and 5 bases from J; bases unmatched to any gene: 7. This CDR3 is CASSSWDRAGDTQYF. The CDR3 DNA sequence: TGTGCCAGCAGCTCTTGGGACAGGGCGGGAGATACGCAGTATTTT.

The CDR3 bases are TGTGCCAGCAGCAAAGGGGGGGCGGAGAAGGACCGACGGCGCGGGAGCAATCAGCCCCAGCATTTT. Translated, it gives CASSKGGAEKDRRRGSNQPQHF. The chain has TRBV21-1 and TRBJ1-5. TRBV21-1 is designated a pseudogene. This CDR3 comprises 22 residues.

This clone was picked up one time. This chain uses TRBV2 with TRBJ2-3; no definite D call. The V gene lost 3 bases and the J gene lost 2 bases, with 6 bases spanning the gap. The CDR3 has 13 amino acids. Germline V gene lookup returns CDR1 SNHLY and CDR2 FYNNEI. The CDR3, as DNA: TGTGCCAGCAGTGAGTGGGCCACAGATACGCAGTATTTT. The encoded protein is CASSEWATDTQYF.

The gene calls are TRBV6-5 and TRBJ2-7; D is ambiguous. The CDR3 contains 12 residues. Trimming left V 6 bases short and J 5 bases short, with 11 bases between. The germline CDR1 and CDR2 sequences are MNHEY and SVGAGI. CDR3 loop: CASRPPSDEQYF. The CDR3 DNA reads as TGTGCCAGCAGGCCACCTTCGGACGAGCAGTACTTC.

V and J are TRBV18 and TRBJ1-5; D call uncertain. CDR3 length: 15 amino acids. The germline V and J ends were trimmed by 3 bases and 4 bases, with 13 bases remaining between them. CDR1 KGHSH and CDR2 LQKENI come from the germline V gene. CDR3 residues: CASSPGIGSNQPQHF. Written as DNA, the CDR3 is TGTGCCAGCTCACCGGGGATTGGGAGTAATCAGCCCCAGCATTTT. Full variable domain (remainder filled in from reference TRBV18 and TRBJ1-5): NAGVMQNPRHLVRRRGQEARLRCSPMKGHSHVYWYRQLPEEGLKFMVYLQKENIIDESGMPKERFSAEFPKEGPSILRIQQVVRGDSAAYFCASSPGIGSNQPQHFGDGTRLSIL.

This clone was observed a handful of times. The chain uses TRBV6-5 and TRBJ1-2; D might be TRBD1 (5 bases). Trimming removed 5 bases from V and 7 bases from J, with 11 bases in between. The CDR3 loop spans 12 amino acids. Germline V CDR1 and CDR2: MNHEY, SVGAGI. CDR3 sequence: CASSLRGGGYTF. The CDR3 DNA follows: TGTGCCAGCAGTCTACGGGGGGGTGGCTACACCTTC.

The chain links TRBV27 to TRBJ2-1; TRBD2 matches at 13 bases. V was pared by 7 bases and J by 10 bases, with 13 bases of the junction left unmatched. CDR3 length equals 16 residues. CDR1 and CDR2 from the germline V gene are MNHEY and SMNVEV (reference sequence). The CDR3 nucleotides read TGTGCCAGCAACCCGCGTGGACTAGCGGGAGCGCTAGAGCAGTTCTTC. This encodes CASNPRGLAGALEQFF.

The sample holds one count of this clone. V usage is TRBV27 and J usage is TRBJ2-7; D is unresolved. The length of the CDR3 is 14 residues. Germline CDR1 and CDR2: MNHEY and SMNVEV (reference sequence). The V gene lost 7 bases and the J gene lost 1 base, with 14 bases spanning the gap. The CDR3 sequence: CASTHNPASYEQYF. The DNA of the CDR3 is TGTGCCAGCACCCATAATCCGGCTTCCTACGAGCAGTACTTC.

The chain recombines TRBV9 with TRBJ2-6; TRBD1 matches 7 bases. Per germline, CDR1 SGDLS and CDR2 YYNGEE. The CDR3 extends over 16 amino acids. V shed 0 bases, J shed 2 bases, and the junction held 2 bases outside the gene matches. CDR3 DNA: TGTGCCAGCAGCGTAGTAGGGGGCGCTGGGGCCAACGTCCTGACTTTC. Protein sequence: CASSVVGGAGANVLTF.